The 17 T cell receptor beta chains below come from one sample, sequenced in a study of Graves' ophthalmopathy and Graves' hyperthyroidism (dated by TCRdb to 2016 to 2019). Sequencing relied on an Illumina HiSeq 2000. TCR beta CDR3 regions were amplified from RNA transcripts for repertoire sequencing. A first-round RT-PCR used HTBI primers with the Qiagen OneStep RT-PCR kit, followed by a second-round multiplex PCR, size selection and purification. Through fastp at Q25 and MiXCR, TCRdb rebuilt clones from the public reads, retaining in-frame beta chains. Every entry covers one CDR3 protein and lists the most common genes and DNA from its rows. Across this sample there are around 1.1 million distinct CDR3 sequences, with roughly 35% seen only once. The ten top clones hold 11% of the sample. Sequencing input: peripheral blood or thyroid tissue (not recorded which). The receptor source for this set is an adult man with Graves' hyperthyroidism.

Points on this clonotype: A read error may produce the germline difference seen at one junction end. This sequence joins TRBV5-1 and TRBJ2-7; a possible D gene is TRBD2 (6 bases). The CDR3 sequence is 13 residues long. The V gene's germline CDR1 is SGHRS and CDR2 YFSETQ. CDR3 amino acids: CASTTRGTYEQYF. The CDR3 region has the DNA TGTGCCAGCACCACTCGGGGGACCTACGAGCAGTACTTC.

This clonotype was seen once. This sequence joins TRBV11-2 and TRBJ1-1; D remains unclear. V gave up 1 base and J gave up 3 bases, with 12 bases separating them. Germline V gives CDR1 SGHAT, CDR2 FQNNGV. This CDR3 has 15 amino acids. In DNA, the CDR3 is TGTGCCAGCAGCTTAGGTGGTTACGGTGACACTGAAGCTTTCTTT. Its protein product is CASSLGGYGDTEAFF.

The chain joins TRBV29-1 to TRBJ2-7; D possibly corresponds to TRBD1 (5 bases). CDR3 length: 13 residues. CDR1 is SQVTM, CDR2 ANQGSEA, per germline. Trimming stripped 5 bases from V and 2 bases from J, with 13 bases between. The CDR3 protein is CSVCGADTYEQYF. Here the CDR3 DNA reads TGCAGCGTTTGTGGGGCGGATACCTACGAGCAGTACTTC.

This clonotype was seen ten or more times. The chain links TRBV2 to TRBJ1-1; D perhaps matches TRBD1 (5 bases). V was trimmed by 9 bases and J by 1 base, leaving 9 bases between them. The length of the CDR3 is 12 residues. CDR1 and CDR2 from the germline V gene are SNHLY and FYNNEI. CDR3 loop: CARTDQNTEAFF. The CDR3 DNA reads as TGTGCCAGGACAGACCAGAACACTGAAGCTTTCTTT. The full variable domain, completed using reference TRBV2 and TRBJ1-1, is EPEVTQTPSHQVTQMGQEVILRCVPISNHLYFYWYRQILGQKVEFLVSFYNNEISEKSEIFDDQFSVERPDGSNFTLKIRSTKLEDSAMYFCARTDQNTEAFFGQGTRLTVV.

This clonotype was picked up many times. J is TRBJ2-2 and V is TRBV9; D unclear. V was pared by 1 base and J by 2 bases, with 9 bases between. This CDR3 contains 15 residues. Looked up from germline, CDR1 is SGDLS and CDR2 is YYNGEE. CDR3 in amino acids: CASSVRTDNTGELFF. CDR3 sequence (DNA): TGTGCCAGCAGCGTAAGAACAGACAACACCGGGGAGCTGTTTTTT.

The chain joins TRBV24-1 to TRBJ2-5; 9 bases are shared with TRBD1. CDR3 length: 15 residues. V lost 10 bases and J lost 5; bases outside the gene matches: 13. Germline lookup yields CDR1 KGHDR and CDR2 SFDVKD. The CDR3 protein is CATGTEQGAWETQYF. The CDR3 nucleotides are TGTGCCACGGGAACCGAACAGGGGGCTTGGGAGACCCAGTACTTC.

On this clonotype itself: The germline gene is not matched at one end of the junction; a read error may be the cause. For the CDR3, the DNA is TGCGCCAGCAGCTTGACGACATCGGTTTACGGGCAGTACTTC. The encoded protein is CASSLTTSVYGQYF. The chain is built from TRBV5-1 and TRBJ2-7; unclear D gene. The CDR3 spans 14 residues. Germline V lookup: CDR1 SGHRS, CDR2 YFSETQ.

This clonotype was picked up a small number of times. The chain has TRBV2 and TRBJ2-3, with D maybe TRBD2 (5 bases). With 2 bases removed from V and 5 bases from J, the gap between germline ends came to 8 bases. The germline V gene has CDR1 SNHLY and CDR2 FYNNEI. The CDR3 spans 13 residues. Here the CDR3 reads CASSELAGDTQYF. The CDR3 nucleotides are TGTGCCAGCAGTGAACTCGCGGGAGATACGCAGTATTTT.

This sequence joins TRBV5-4 and TRBJ1-1, with D perhaps TRBD1 (5 bases). V dropped 6 bases and J dropped 0 bases, with 18 bases sitting between them. Looked up from germline, CDR1 is SGHNT and CDR2 is YYREEE (reference sequence). The CDR3 has 16 residues. CDR3 residues: CASTVQAGNLNTEAFF. CDR3 coding DNA: TGTGCCAGCACCGTACAGGCAGGAAACCTGAACACTGAAGCTTTCTTT.

This clonotype was found a few times. The chain joins TRBV5-1 to TRBJ2-3, with D hard to call. The CDR3 covers 14 residues. V was clipped by 2 bases and J by 2 bases, with 9 bases between them. Germline V gene sequence: CDR1 SGHRS, CDR2 YFSETQ. CDR3 bases: TGCGCCAGCAGCTTCCTTCAGGCCACAGATACGCAGTATTTT. This translates into CASSFLQATDTQYF.

The sample holds a few counts of this clonotype. This chain joins TRBV7-2 and TRBJ1-4, with a possible D match to TRBD1 (6 bases). In germline, CDR1 is SGHTA, CDR2 FQGNSA. V was cut by 4 bases and J by 8 bases, with 20 bases left in between. The CDR3 spans 16 residues. CDR3 sequence: CASSSSGQIVREKLFF. CDR3 in DNA: TGTGCCAGCAGCTCGTCAGGACAGATCGTTCGGGAAAAACTGTTTTTT.

The V gene is TRBV28, the J gene TRBJ1-4, with D hard to call. CDR1 is MDHEN, CDR2 SYDVKM, per germline. This CDR3 has 13 amino acids. Trimming shortened V by 8 bases and J by 4 bases, and 11 bases separated the two germline ends. The chain's CDR3 is CASVGDNNEKLFF. The CDR3 coding sequence is TGTGCCAGCGTCGGGGATAATAATGAAAAACTGTTTTTT.

This clonotype was recorded a few times. The final CDR3 position lacks the conserved phenylalanine or tryptophan, pointing to a likely read error. In nucleotides, the CDR3 is TGTGCCAGCAGTCCGATTTTGGGGTCGCCCCAGCATCTT. It codes for CASSPILGSPQHL. The chain joins TRBV10-3 to TRBJ1-5; D is unclear. CDR1 and CDR2 from the germline V gene are ENHRY and SYGVKD. This CDR3 comprises 13 residues.

This chain connects TRBV28 to TRBJ1-1; no clear D gene. Germline V lookup: CDR1 MDHEN, CDR2 SYDVKM. This CDR3 spans 12 amino acids. The germline V and J ends were trimmed by 3 bases and 10 bases, with 12 bases remaining between them. The CDR3 sequence is CASSFGLKGAFF. CDR3 DNA sequence: TGTGCCAGCAGTTTCGGTTTGAAAGGAGCTTTCTTT.

CDR3 in DNA: TGTGCTACCTTCCAGGGTGTGGATAGCAATCAGCCCCAGCATTTT. Its translation is CATFQGVDSNQPQHF. The chain has TRBV2 and TRBJ1-5; D might be TRBD1 (5 bases). The CDR3 is made up of 15 amino acids. In germline, CDR1 is SNHLY, CDR2 FYNNEI.

This clonotype was seen ten or more times. The rearrangement joins TRBV7-2 to TRBJ1-2; D ambiguous. Trimming stripped 5 bases from V and 2 bases from J, with 12 bases between. Germline CDR1 SGHTA, CDR2 FQGNSA. The CDR3 runs 14 residues. The CDR3 DNA reads TGTGCCAGCAGCAAGAGCAGAGACAACTATGGCTACACCTTC. As protein: CASSKSRDNYGYTF.

The sample holds many counts of this clonotype. The chain is built from TRBV12-3 or TRBV12-4 and TRBJ1-5; 7 positions match TRBD1. V lost 6 bases to trimming and J lost 6 bases; unmatched junction nucleotides: 8. This CDR3 comprises 14 residues. CDR3 nucleotide sequence: TGTGCCAGCAGCCTCGACAGGGAGAGTCAGCCCCAGCATTTT. Translation gives CASSLDRESQPQHF.